This entry concerns a single T cell receptor beta chain. This clonotype was recorded a few times. Its binding antigen is unknown. Base qualities are not at hand, and no much larger clone is one base apart. Every donor in the study was a healthy Caucasian. The twin cohort consisted of three pairs of female monozygotic twins, all aged about 18 to 29 years. Positive isolation kits from Invitrogen were used to isolate the CD4+ and CD8+ T cell populations. The receptor library was made with 5' RACE. TCRdb shows the sequencer as Illumina HiSeq 2000. Template switching added a universal primer binding site, and the final cDNA carried a unique molecular identifier that allowed TCR cDNA molecules to be counted accurately. First-strand cDNA for TCR alpha and beta chains was synthesized from specific primers in the conserved constant-segment region. To control for contamination, each cDNA library was double barcoded with a SMART-Mk sample barcode plus Illumina barcodes. TruSeq adapter sequences along with Illumina sample barcodes were introduced in two successive PCR steps. The TCR alpha and beta cDNA libraries were sequenced on the Illumina HiSeq platform using custom primers. The study's processing was this. MiGEC processed the raw reads to extract unique molecular identifiers, while MiXCR was used to determine the CDR3 positions. For each individual, recombination models were inferred using an EM algorithm with the repgenHMM and IGoR tools. Shared clonotype analysis was performed with the tcR package in R, normalizing sharing by the product of cloneset sizes. To study raw recombination free of thymic and clonal selection effects, out-of-frame nonproductive sequences were analyzed. The public reads were run again by TCRdb, first through fastp at Q25 and then through MiXCR, and only productive beta chains were kept. Here each entry gathers all rows of one CDR3 protein and keeps the most common genes and DNA. The V and J calls here are based on TCRdb, not the publication. Present in this sample are a few hundred thousand distinct CDR3 sequences, 20% to 25% of which were seen just once. The leading ten clones occupy about 2.7% of the sample.

Trimming removed 4 bases from V and 4 bases from J, leaving 17 bases between the germline ends. For CDR1 and CDR2, the germline V gene lists SGHRS and YFSETQ. The CDR3 measures 15 amino acids from cysteine to phenylalanine. Only CDR3 DNA is held: 45 bases, read in frame from base 1. This entry is derived from a study of identical twins (dated by TCRdb to about 2016). Some background on the complete study: TCR alpha and beta repertoires from monozygotic twins, unrelated adults of various ages and cord blood were deep-sequenced to test whether fetal clonotypes persist. Replicate twin experiments were performed at different times using different library preparation protocols to rule out contamination. What the work shows at the level of the full study, not this receptor alone: Abundant cord blood beta clonotypes carried fewer insertions; young adult naive repertoires showed a weaker similar trend, while memory repertoires showed none. Out-of-frame TCR alpha sequences shared between twins showed an excess of low generation-probability sequences compared with coincidental sharing between unrelated individuals. Invariant T cells such as MAIT and iNKT could partly confound zero-insertion analyses, although diverse VJ usage argued against such confounding for most clonotypes. Conclusions relied on cross-sectional statistical analysis, since the same donors could not be followed over many years. In monozygotic twins, recombination models systematically underestimated out-of-frame TCR alpha sharing, but the models matched the sharing seen between unrelated individuals. The excess sharing between twins in beta out-of-frame sequences was weaker because fewer shared sequences reduced the signal-to-noise ratio.

Separately, the same data were catalogued under a study of T cells expressing NK-cell markers. According to the second study: Three sorted T-cell subsets (CD3+CD56+NKG2C+, CD3+CD56+NKG2C- and CD3+CD56-NKG2C+) from fewer than 10 donors had their TCR beta-chain repertoires profiled. Of the eight sequenced donors, seven were found to be HCMV-seropositive and one was found to be HCMV-seronegative. To restrict sorting to alphabetaTCR-expressing T cells, an anti-gammadeltaTCR antibody was added in several experiments. In more than 5 donors, the dominant CD3+CD56+NKG2C+ clonotypes ranked among the top 10 CD8+ clonotypes, making up roughly 1.0-7.0% of CD8+ T cells. Those dominant clonotypes were again the most abundant among CD3+CD56-NKG2C+ cells in a few donors, at about 28.3-65%. Whether the expanded NKG2C-expressing T cell clones were specific for HCMV antigens remained unclear. All eight donors whose samples were sequenced were randomly selected healthy volunteers, three of them men and five women. To determine HCMV serostatus, a commercial ELISA kit was used to detect HCMV-specific IgG in serum. MIGEC was used to demultiplex reads and group the reads by UMI, and MiTCR was used to assemble and quantify clonotypes. To exclude erroneous sequences, any TCR cDNA sequence not supported by at least two reads was discarded. The tcR package was used for downstream repertoire analysis, with clonotypes matched between fractions based on CDR3 nucleotide sequence plus V segment. VDJmatch was used to annotate antigen specificity against VDJdb, with one amino acid substitution in CDR3 allowed.

Rearrangement joined TRBV5-1 to TRBJ1-1; the D region possibly corresponds to TRBD1 (5 bases align). Sequencing input: CD4+ T cells sorted from blood. The sequence came from a woman aged 18 to 35 in good health. In nucleotides, the sequence is TGCGCCAGCAGCGGAGGATTTGGGGGAGGCACTGAAGCTTTCTTT. Translated, it gives CASSGGFGGGTEAFF.